Below, one TCR beta chain is given with its context. This clonotype was recorded a few times. The antigen this receptor binds is unknown. No much larger clone exists at a distance of one base, and base qualities are not known. Deletion took 0 bases off V and 6 bases off J, with a span of 17 bases between the germline ends. Via the germline V gene, CDR1 is MNHEY and CDR2 SVGEGT. The CDR3, cysteine through phenylalanine, is 17 amino acids long. Of the read, only the CDR3 DNA is kept; its 51 bases are in frame from base 1. The data were produced on an Illumina HiSeq 2500. TCR beta libraries were prepared by quantitative 5'-RACE with molecular barcodes. The paper's processing steps were these. Disease-linked TCR variants were identified with a new computational method built on a probabilistic model of VDJ rearrangement. TCRdb reanalyzed the raw reads on its own, using fastp at Q25 for trimming and MiXCR for clone calling, and kept in-frame beta chains. Every CDR3 protein is listed once, alongside the most common genes and DNA of its rows. Here the V and J calls rest on TCRdb's processing, not on the authors' analysis. The sample records 300,000 to 400,000 distinct CDR3 sequences, around 20% of which are singletons. Clones ranked in the top ten supply around 13% of the sample.

These data originate in a study of CD8 T cells in ankylosing spondylitis (dated by TCRdb to the late 2010s). Looking at the study overall: To find TCR variants linked to disease, the study profiled T cell receptor beta repertoires in ankylosing spondylitis patients and healthy donors. The full study cohort was made up of about 25 ankylosing spondylitis patients and roughly 98 healthy donors. Samples of peripheral blood were taken, and for ankylosing spondylitis patients, synovial fluid was collected as well.

What the research found in general, with its limitations: Blood from ankylosing spondylitis patients appeared to be characterized by a TCR beta motif composed of eight highly homologous amino acid variants. A CD8+ phenotype was shown by the disease-linked clones, which were found at relatively low frequencies in peripheral blood. Some motif variants were previously reported in synovial fluid and blood of reactive arthritis patients, suggesting common disease-initiation mechanisms. The disease-linked clones were reported as significantly enriched in matched synovial fluid samples from ankylosing spondylitis patients.

The TCR sequence derives from a male donor with ankylosing spondylitis or in good health (not recorded which). The sequenced sample was blood, either unsorted or a sorted T cell fraction (not recorded which). The rearranged segments are TRBV6-2 or TRBV6-3 and TRBJ2-2, with the D gene too uncertain to name. The DNA sequence is given as TGTGCCAGCAGTTACTCGAGTTTAGAGAGATTCCCCGGGGAGCTGTTTTTT. Its protein reads: CASSYSSLERFPGELFF.